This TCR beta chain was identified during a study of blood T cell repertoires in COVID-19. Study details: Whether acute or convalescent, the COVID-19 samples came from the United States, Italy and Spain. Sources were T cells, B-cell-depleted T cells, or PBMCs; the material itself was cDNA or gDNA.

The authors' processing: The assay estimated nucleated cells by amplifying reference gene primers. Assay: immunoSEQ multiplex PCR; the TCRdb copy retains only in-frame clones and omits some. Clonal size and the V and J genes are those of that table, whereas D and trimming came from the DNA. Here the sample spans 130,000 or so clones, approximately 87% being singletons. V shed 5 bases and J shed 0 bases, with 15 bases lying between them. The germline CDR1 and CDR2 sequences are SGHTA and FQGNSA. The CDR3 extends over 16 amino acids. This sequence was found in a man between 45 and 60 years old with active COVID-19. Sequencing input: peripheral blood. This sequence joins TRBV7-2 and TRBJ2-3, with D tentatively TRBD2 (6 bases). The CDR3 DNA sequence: TGTGCCAGCAGCCCGGGGGTTCGAGATAGCACAGATACGCAGTATTTT. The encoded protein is CASSPGVRDSTDTQYF.